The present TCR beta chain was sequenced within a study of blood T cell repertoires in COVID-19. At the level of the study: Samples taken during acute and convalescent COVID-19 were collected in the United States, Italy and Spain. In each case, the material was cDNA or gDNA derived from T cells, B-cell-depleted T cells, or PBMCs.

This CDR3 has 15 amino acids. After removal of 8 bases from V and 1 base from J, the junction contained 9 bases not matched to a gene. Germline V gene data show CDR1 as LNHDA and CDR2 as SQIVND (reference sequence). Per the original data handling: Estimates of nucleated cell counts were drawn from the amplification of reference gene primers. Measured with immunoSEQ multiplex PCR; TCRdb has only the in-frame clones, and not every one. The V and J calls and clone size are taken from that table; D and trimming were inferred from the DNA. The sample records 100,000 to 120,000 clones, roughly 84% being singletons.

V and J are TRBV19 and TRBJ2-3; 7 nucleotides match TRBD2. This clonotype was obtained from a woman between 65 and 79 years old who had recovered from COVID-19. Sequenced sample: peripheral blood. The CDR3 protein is CASRTLLAGTDTQYF. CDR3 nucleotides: TGTGCCAGTCGTACTTTGCTAGCGGGCACAGATACGCAGTATTTT.